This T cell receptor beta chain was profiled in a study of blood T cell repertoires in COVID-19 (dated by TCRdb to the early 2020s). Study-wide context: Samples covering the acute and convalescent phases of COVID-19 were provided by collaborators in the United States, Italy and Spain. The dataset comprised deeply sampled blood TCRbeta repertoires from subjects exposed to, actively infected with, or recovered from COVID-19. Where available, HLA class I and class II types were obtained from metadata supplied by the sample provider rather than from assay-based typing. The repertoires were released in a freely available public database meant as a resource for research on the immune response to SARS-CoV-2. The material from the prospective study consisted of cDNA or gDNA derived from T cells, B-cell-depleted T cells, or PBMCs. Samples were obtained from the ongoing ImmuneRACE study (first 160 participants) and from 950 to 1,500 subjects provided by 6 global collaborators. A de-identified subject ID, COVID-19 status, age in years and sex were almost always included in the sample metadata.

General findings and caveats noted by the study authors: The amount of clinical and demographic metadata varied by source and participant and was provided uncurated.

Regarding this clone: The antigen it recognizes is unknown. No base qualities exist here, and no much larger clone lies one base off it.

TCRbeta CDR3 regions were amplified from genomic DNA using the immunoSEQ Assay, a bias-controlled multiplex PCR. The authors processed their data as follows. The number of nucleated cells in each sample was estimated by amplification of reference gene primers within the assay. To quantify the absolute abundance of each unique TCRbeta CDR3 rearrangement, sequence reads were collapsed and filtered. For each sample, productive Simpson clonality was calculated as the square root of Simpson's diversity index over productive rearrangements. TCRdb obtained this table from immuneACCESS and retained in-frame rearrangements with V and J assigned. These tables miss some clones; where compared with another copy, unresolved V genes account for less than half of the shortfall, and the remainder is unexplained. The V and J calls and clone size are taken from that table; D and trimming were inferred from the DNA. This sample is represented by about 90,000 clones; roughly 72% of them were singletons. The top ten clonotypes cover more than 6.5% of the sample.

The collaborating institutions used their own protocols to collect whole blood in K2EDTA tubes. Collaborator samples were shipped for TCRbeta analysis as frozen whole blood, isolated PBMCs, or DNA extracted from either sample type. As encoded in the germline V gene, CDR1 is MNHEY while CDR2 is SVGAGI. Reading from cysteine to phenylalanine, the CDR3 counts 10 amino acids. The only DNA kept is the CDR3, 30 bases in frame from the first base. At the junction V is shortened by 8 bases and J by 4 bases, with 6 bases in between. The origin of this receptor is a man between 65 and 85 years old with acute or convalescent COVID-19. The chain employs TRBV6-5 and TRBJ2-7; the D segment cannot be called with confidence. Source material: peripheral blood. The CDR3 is CASGAYEQYF. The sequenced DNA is TGTGCCAGCGGAGCTTACGAGCAGTACTTC.